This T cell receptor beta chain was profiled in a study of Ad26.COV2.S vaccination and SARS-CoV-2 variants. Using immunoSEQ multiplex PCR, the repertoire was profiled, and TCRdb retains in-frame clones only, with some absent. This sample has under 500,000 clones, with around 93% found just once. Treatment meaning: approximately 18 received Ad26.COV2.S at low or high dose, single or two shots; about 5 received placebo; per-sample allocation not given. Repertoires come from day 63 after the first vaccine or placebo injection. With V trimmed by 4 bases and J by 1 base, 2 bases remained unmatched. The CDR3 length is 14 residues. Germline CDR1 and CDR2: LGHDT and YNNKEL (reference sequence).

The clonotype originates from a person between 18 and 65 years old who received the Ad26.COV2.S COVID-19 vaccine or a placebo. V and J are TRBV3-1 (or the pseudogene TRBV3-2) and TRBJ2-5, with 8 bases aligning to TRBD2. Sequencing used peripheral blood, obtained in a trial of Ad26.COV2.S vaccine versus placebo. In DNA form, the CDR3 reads TGTGCCAGCAGCCGCGGACTAGCCCAAGAGACCCAGTACTTC. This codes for CASSRGLAQETQYF.